Presented here are 10 T cell receptor beta chains from one specimen sequenced in a study of OX40 agonist ivuxolimab in advanced cancers. The method was immunoSEQ multiplex PCR; TCRdb's version includes in-frame clones alone and lacks a portion of them. The table lists 83,000 or so clones, around 84% of them singletons, with 1.5% to 2% in the top ten. Specimen: CD4+ or CD8+ T cells sorted from blood, collected in a trial of the OX40 agonist ivuxolimab. All receptors come from an adult with an advanced solid tumor such as melanoma, head and neck, liver or kidney cancer.

The CDR3: CASSLVTNSNQPQHF. The CDR3 DNA reads as TGTGCCAGCAGCTTAGTTACTAATAGCAATCAGCCCCAGCATTTT. This chain connects TRBV7-2 to TRBJ1-5; D is unclear. V lost 1 base and J lost 0, with 7 bases in between. This CDR3 is built from 15 residues. Germline assignment: CDR1 SGHTA and CDR2 FQGNSA.

This chain connects TRBV27 to TRBJ2-2; D gene unclear. V lost 8 bases to trimming and J lost 1 base, with 5 bases between them. Germline V gene lookup returns CDR1 MNHEY and CDR2 SMNVEV (reference sequence). CDR3 length: 12 residues. Written as DNA, the CDR3 is TGTGCCAGCCGATTGAACACCGGGGAGCTGTTTTTT. Residues: CASRLNTGELFF.

This clone appeared a few times. The J gene is TRBJ2-5, the V gene TRBV11-2; D is tentatively TRBD1 or TRBD2 (5 bases each). CDR3 length equals 13 residues. The V end lost 0 bases, the J end lost 9 bases, and 11 bases lay between the germline ends. Looked up from germline, CDR1 is SGHAT and CDR2 is FQNNGV. CDR3 coding DNA: TGTGCCAGCAGCTTAGAGGGACCCGGCTCCCAGTACTTC. Its protein product is CASSLEGPGSQYF.

The genes are TRBV28 and TRBJ2-5; D is possibly TRBD1 or TRBD2 (6 bases each). The germline V gene has CDR1 MDHEN and CDR2 SYDVKM. V gave up 2 bases and J gave up 5 bases, with 15 bases separating them. This CDR3 spans 15 amino acids. As DNA, the CDR3 is TGTGCCAGCAGTTTAATAAGTTCGGGGGCCGAGACCCAGTACTTC. This sequence encodes CASSLISSGAETQYF.

The J gene is TRBJ1-4, the V gene TRBV19; D gene ambiguous. This CDR3 spans 16 amino acids. The V end lost 3 bases, the J end lost 7 bases, and 18 bases lay between the germline ends. The germline V gene encodes CDR1 LNHDA and CDR2 SQIVND (reference sequence). CDR3 sequence reads: CASSISLAGNSEKLFF. In DNA form, the CDR3 reads TGTGCCAGTAGTATCTCGTTGGCGGGTAATAGTGAAAAACTGTTTTTT. Drawing the rest from reference TRBV19 and TRBJ1-4, the complete variable domain is DGGITQSPKYLFRKEGQNVTLSCEQNLNHDAMYWYRQDPGQGLRLIYYSQIVNDFQKGDIAEGYSVSREKKESFPLTVTSAQKNPTAFYLCASSISLAGNSEKLFFGSGTQLSVL.

The chain couples TRBV2 to TRBJ1-4; D is ambiguous. V was pared by 0 bases and J by 6 bases, with 5 bases between. From germline, CDR1 is SNHLY and CDR2 FYNNEI. The CDR3 sequence is 13 residues long. As DNA, the CDR3 is TGTGCCAGCAGTGAAGCACAATATGAAAAACTGTTTTTT. Translating it yields CASSEAQYEKLFF.

V is TRBV2 and J is TRBJ1-1; no reliable D call. The CDR3 totals 13 residues. CDR1 is SNHLY, CDR2 FYNNEI, per germline. V lost 2 bases and J lost 5, with 9 bases in between. The CDR3 sequence is CASSETRSTEAFF. The DNA of the CDR3 is TGTGCCAGCAGTGAAACGCGTAGTACTGAAGCTTTCTTT. Looking up the rest from reference TRBV2 and TRBJ1-1 gives the full variable domain: EPEVTQTPSHQVTQMGQEVILRCVPISNHLYFYWYRQILGQKVEFLVSFYNNEISEKSEIFDDQFSVERPDGSNFTLKIRSTKLEDSAMYFCASSETRSTEAFFGQGTRLTVV.

This clone was seen a few times. The chain carries TRBV10-3 and TRBJ1-2; 9 bases are a match to TRBD1. The ends lost 5 bases at V and 1 base at J; junction bases unmatched: 5. Per the germline V gene, CDR1 is ENHRY and CDR2 is SYGVKD. The CDR3 runs to 15 residues. The CDR3 bases are TGTGCCATCAGTAAACAGGGGGCTGATAACTATGGCTACACCTTC. Protein: CAISKQGADNYGYTF.

This chain joins TRBV5-1 and TRBJ1-1; D possibly corresponds to TRBD1 (5 bases). Trimming removed 0 bases from V and 3 bases from J, with 24 bases in between. The CDR3 totals 19 residues. Looked up from germline, CDR1 is SGHRS and CDR2 is YFSETQ. As DNA, the CDR3 is TGCGCCAGCAGCTTGGGTACCGGGGGTTCGCTTACCATGGACACTGAAGCTTTCTTT. Protein product: CASSLGTGGSLTMDTEAFF.

The rearrangement joins TRBV5-6 to TRBJ1-2, with D unclear. Germline lookup yields CDR1 SGHDT and CDR2 YYEEEE. This CDR3 has 14 amino acids. Between the trimmed V and J ends, which lost 0 bases and 1 base, there was a span of 7 bases. DNA of the CDR3: TGTGCCAGCAGCTTGGTCGGAGTTAACTATGGCTACACCTTC. It is translated as CASSLVGVNYGYTF.